These T cell receptor beta chains were read from a single sample in a study of a mutant IDH1 vaccine in newly diagnosed glioma. Their antigens remain unidentified. Profiling relied on immunoSEQ multiplex PCR, and the TCRdb table lists in-frame clones only, not all of them. The profile shows 40,000 or so clones, around 85% of them singletons. The sample consisted of PBMCs, taken from a glioma patient whose treatment included an IDH1 peptide vaccine. These TCRs come from a woman between 18 and 30 years old with glioma. Some clones in this sample may be carry-over from other donors' samples. Each CDR3 is given with its conserved first and last residue. The D gene is left open where the match is weak. The size of a clone is reported for some rows only, either as once, few or many, or as a class for expanded clones.

clone size	V gene	D gene	CDR3 length	J gene	CDR3 protein	CDR3 DNA
few	TRBV27	.	16	TRBJ1-1	CASNSNIGRANTEAFF	TGTGCCAGCAATTCCAACATAGGACGGGCGAACACTGAAGCTTTCTTT
.	TRBV7-9	TRBD1	15	TRBJ1-1	CASSPSGTGLTEAFF	TGTGCCAGCAGCCCATCCGGGACAGGGCTCACTGAAGCTTTCTTT
.	TRBV5-5	.	15	TRBJ1-4	CASSLEAGGNEKLFF	TGTGCCAGCAGCTTGGAGGCAGGCGGTAATGAAAAACTGTTTTTT
.	TRBV30	.	16	TRBJ1-3	CAWRFPRMHPGNTIYF	TGTGCCTGGAGATTCCCCCGGATGCATCCCGGAAACACCATATATTTT
.	TRBV7-6	.	13	TRBJ2-1	CASSLAIRNEQFF	TGTGCCAGCAGCTTAGCGATCAGAAATGAGCAGTTCTTC
.	TRBV4-1	.	12	TRBJ2-1	CASSQVSYEQFF	TGCGCCAGCAGCCAAGTCTCCTACGAGCAGTTCTTC
once	TRBV5-1	.	15	TRBJ2-3	CASSLMGRQADTQYF	TGCGCCAGCAGCTTGATGGGGAGGCAGGCAGATACGCAGTATTTT
.	TRBV5-4	.	16	TRBJ2-2	CASSLDPDPATGELFF	TGTGCCAGCAGCCTGGACCCCGACCCAGCCACCGGGGAGCTGTTTTTT
once	TRBV7-3	.	13	TRBJ1-1	CASSLTGRTEAFF	TGTGCCAGCAGCCTAACGGGGAGGACTGAAGCTTTCTTT
.	TRBV29-1	.	11	TRBJ2-1	CSVPTYNEQFF	TGCAGCGTTCCAACTTACAATGAGCAGTTCTTC
.	TRBV29-1	TRBD1	13	TRBJ2-5	CSVEHRGLETQYF	TGCAGCGTTGAACACAGGGGGCTTGAGACCCAGTACTTC
.	TRBV28	.	14	TRBJ1-1	CASSLFGGGTEAFF	TGTGCCAGCAGTTTATTCGGGGGTGGGACTGAAGCTTTCTTT
.	TRBV4-2	.	15	TRBJ1-4	CASSQNSRGDEKLFF	TGTGCCAGCAGCCAAAATTCCAGGGGTGACGAAAAACTGTTTTTT
.	TRBV7-2	.	17	TRBJ2-1	CASSLKGPLSSYNEQFF	TGTGCCAGCAGCTTAAAGGGGCCCCTCAGCTCCTACAATGAGCAGTTCTTC
.	TRBV27	.	16	TRBJ2-7	CASSFPRAGGPYEQYF	TGTGCCAGCAGTTTCCCTCGGGCTGGAGGACCCTACGAGCAGTACTTC
.	TRBV9	.	15	TRBJ2-1	CASSVVGGSYNEQFF	TGTGCCAGCAGCGTAGTCGGGGGCTCCTACAATGAGCAGTTCTTC
.	TRBV4-3	.	12	TRBJ1-2	CASSHSGAETTF	TGCGCCAGCAGCCACTCCGGGGCGGAGACGACCTTC
.	TRBV6-6	TRBD1	15	TRBJ1-5	CASSYSTGRGEPQHF	TGTGCCAGCAGTTACTCGACAGGGAGGGGTGAACCCCAGCATTTT
.	TRBV5-1	.	19	TRBJ2-1	CASWGQPQGAQSSYNEQFF	TGCGCCAGCTGGGGACAACCTCAGGGAGCTCAGAGCTCCTACAATGAGCAGTTCTTC
.	TRBV27	.	14	TRBJ2-7	CASSLAGPSYEQYF	TGTGCCAGCAGTTTAGCGGGACCATCCTACGAGCAGTACTTC
.	TRBV4-2	TRBD1	14	TRBJ2-7	CASSQPGQGNEQYF	TGTGCCAGCAGCCAACCGGGACAGGGCAACGAGCAGTACTTC
.	TRBV5-1	.	17	TRBJ1-1	CASSLTTWDFRSTEAFF	TGCGCCAGCAGCTTGACCACTTGGGATTTTAGAAGCACTGAAGCTTTCTTT